The rows below give T cell receptor beta chains drawn from one sample of a study of T cells in Graves' hyperthyroidism and ophthalmopathy. Each CDR3 protein is one row after TCRdb ran MiXCR on the multiplex PCR reads. The profile covers about 360,000 distinct CDR3 sequences, with 13% appearing a single time and 9.2% taken by the ten largest. The sample comprised blood. The receptor set was obtained from a woman aged 18-30 years with Graves' hyperthyroidism. The CDR3 runs from the conserved cysteine through the conserved F or W. The D gene is left open where the match is weak. Clone size is not always given. Where it is, it says once, few, many or a class for expanded clones.

many TRBJ1-5 TRBV12-3/TRBV12-4 - TGTGCCAGCAAACCCGGGGGAGCGTTTAATCAGCCCCAGCATTTT CASKPGGAFNQPQHF
many TRBJ1-6 TRBV20-1 - TGCAGTGCTCAACATACCGGGACGGTTTATAATTCACCCCTCCACTTT CSAQHTGTVYNSPLHF
many TRBJ1-1 TRBV20-1 - TGCAGTGCTCCATTCCCCCAGGGCGCGACAGGCACTGAAGCTTTCTTT CSAPFPQGATGTEAFF
- TRBJ1-6 TRBV2 - TGTGCCAGCATTCGGCAGGAGAATTCACCCCTCCACTTT CASIRQENSPLHF
- TRBJ2-6 TRBV5-1 - TGCGCCAGCAGCTTATTGGCTGGGGCCAACGTCCTGACTTTC CASSLLAGANVLTF
many TRBJ1-5 TRBV20-1 TRBD1 TGCAGTGCCAAAAATTCGGGACAGGGCAATCAGCCCCAGCATTTT CSAKNSGQGNQPQHF
many TRBJ1-2 TRBV19 TRBD1 TGTGCCAGTAGTATGATGCAGGGACAGAACTATGGCTACACCTTC CASSMMQGQNYGYTF
few TRBJ1-2 TRBV6-1 - TGTGCCAGCAGTCCAGGACTGGGTGGCTACACCTTC CASSPGLGGYTF
once TRBJ1-2 TRBV30 TRBD1 TGTGCCTGGGGGAGGGACAGGGGCTCTAACTATGGCTACACCTTC CAWGRDRGSNYGYTF
- TRBJ1-4 TRBV6-1 - TGTGCCAGCAGGCCCCTGGGGCAGCCGAATGAAAAACTGTTTTTT CASRPLGQPNEKLFF
many TRBJ2-5 TRBV5-5 TRBD1 TGTGCCAGCAGTTTCGACAGGGCTAGAGAGACCCAGTACTTC CASSFDRARETQYF
- TRBJ1-5 TRBV6-9 TRBD1 TGTGTCAGCAGTTCGGGACAGGGGGGAAATCAGCCCCAGCATTTT CVSSSGQGGNQPQHF
many TRBJ2-1 TRBV30 - TGTGCCTGGAGACGACCGGGACCGCTGAATGAGCAGTTCTTC CAWRRPGPLNEQFF
- TRBJ2-7 TRBV11-2 TRBD2 TGTGCCAGCAGCTTTAGCGGGACCACCTACGAGCAGTACTTC CASSFSGTTYEQYF
many TRBJ2-1 TRBV30 - TGTGCCTCCGGCGGTTACACCTACAATGAGCAGTTCTTC CASGGYTYNEQFF
- TRBJ2-1 TRBV20-1 TRBD2 TGCAGTGGCTGTTCGGCGGGAGGTCAGGATGAGCAGTTCTTC CSGCSAGGQDEQFF
- TRBJ1-1 TRBV20-1 TRBD1 TGCAGTGCACATCGACAGGGTTTGGACACTGAAGCTTTCTTT CSAHRQGLDTEAFF
many TRBJ1-1 TRBV3-1 - TGTGCCAGCAGCCCCCGGGGGATGAACACTGAAGCTTTCTTT CASSPRGMNTEAFF
few TRBJ2-2 TRBV19 - TGTGCCAGTAGTATAGGGGATTCGGGCAGGGGGAACACCGGGGAGCTGTTTTTT CASSIGDSGRGNTGELFF
once TRBJ2-1 TRBV10-3 TRBD2 TGTGCCATCAGGGTCCGGGAGGGAGGCAATGAGCAGTTCTTC CAIRVREGGNEQFF
many TRBJ2-2 TRBV6-2/TRBV6-3 TRBD1 TGTGCCAGCAGGGGACAGGGGGCGAATACCGGGGAGCTGTTTTTT CASRGQGANTGELFF
- TRBJ2-5 TRBV30 - TGTGCCTGGAGTGGGGAGACCCAGTACTTC CAWSGETQYF
many TRBJ2-6 TRBV27 - TGTGCCAGCAGTTCCCCTCGCAGGAGCTCTGGGGCCAACGTCCTGACTTTC CASSSPRRSSGANVLTF
many TRBJ2-7 TRBV11-2 - TGTGCCAGCAGCCCCCGTTCGAAGAGGGCAGGGGATACCTACGAGCAGTACTTC CASSPRSKRAGDTYEQYF
many TRBJ2-3 TRBV6-1 TRBD2 TGTGCCAGCACCGCGCTGAGTGGCGGGGGGGCGGAGGCAGATACGCAGTATTTT CASTALSGGGAEADTQYF
many TRBJ1-2 TRBV9 TRBD1 TGTGCCAGCAGCGCTCAAACAGGGGCAGATCTTGGGGGCTACACCTTC CASSAQTGADLGGYTF
- TRBJ2-1 TRBV6-1 - TGTGCCAGCAGAGAGGACCAGAGCTCCTACAATGAGCAGTTCTTC CASREDQSSYNEQFF
many TRBJ2-7 TRBV20-1 - TGCAGTGCTAGAGCTACCGGTCGGGGGACAACCTACGAGCAGTACTTC CSARATGRGTTYEQYF
- TRBJ2-7 TRBV12-3/TRBV12-4 - TGTGCCAGCTGCCGGGACCAGCAAAGAGGGCAGTACTTC CASCRDQQRGQYF
many TRBJ2-5 TRBV7-3 - TGTGCCAGCAGCTTAATGGCGGGGTGGGGAGAGACCCAGTACTTC CASSLMAGWGETQYF
- TRBJ1-4 TRBV11-3 TRBD1 TGCGCCAGCAGCCAAGATCCCCAGGGGGAAAATGAAAAACTGTTTTTT CASSQDPQGENEKLFF
many TRBJ1-1 TRBV30 - TGTGCCTGGAGTGACGAGAGGGGTGGCAACACTGAAGCTTTCTTT CAWSDERGGNTEAFF